Listed here are 18 T cell receptor beta chains from one sample, sequenced in a study of T cell changes during pregnancy in multiple sclerosis (dated by TCRdb to between 2018 and 2020). The library was prepared using the immunoSEQ multiplex PCR assay. TCRdb provides this immuneACCESS table in a form limited to in-frame rearrangements. Some clones are lacking; in checked studies, under half of them reflect an unresolved V gene, and why the rest are absent is not known. The table for this sample lists tens of thousands of clones; roughly 89% of them were counted only once. 8% of the sample lies in the top ten. Specimen: CD8+ T cells from peripheral blood mononuclear cells, collected in the first trimester of pregnancy. The receptors stem from a female donor in good health, enrolled as a control in a pregnancy study.

The CDR3 DNA reads as TGTGCCAGCAGCTTAGGCGCGGCCCCGCTAACAGATACGCAGTATTTT. It is translated as CASSLGAAPLTDTQYF. The genes are TRBV7-3 and TRBJ2-3; unclear D gene. Trimming took 2 bases from V and 3 from J, leaving 15 bases between them. Germline loops: CDR1 SGHTA, CDR2 FQGTGA. The CDR3 is made up of 16 amino acids.

The chain uses TRBV7-9 and TRBJ2-4; D unresolved. The CDR3 totals 13 residues. Trimming took 7 bases from V and 6 from J, leaving 13 bases between them. Germline assignment: CDR1 SEHNR and CDR2 FQNEAQ (reference sequence). CDR3 loop: CASKQVVRNIQYF. In DNA, the CDR3 is TGTGCCAGCAAGCAGGTTGTGAGAAACATTCAGTACTTC.

V is TRBV9 and J is TRBJ2-7, with a weak D call TRBD2 (6 bases). The V end was cut by 0 bases, the J end by 0 bases, with 10 bases between. CDR3 size: 15 residues. Germline V gene data show CDR1 as SGDLS and CDR2 as YYNGEE. This CDR3 reads CASSVDPAGSYEQYF. The CDR3 DNA follows: TGTGCCAGCAGCGTAGACCCAGCGGGCTCCTACGAGCAGTACTTC.

The CDR3 is CASSQSQGNEKLFF. The CDR3 DNA sequence: TGTGCCAGCAGCCAATCCCAGGGTAATGAAAAACTGTTTTTT. The chain employs TRBV16 and TRBJ1-4; possibly TRBD1 for D (5 bases). V dropped 0 bases and J dropped 4 bases, with 6 bases sitting between them. Germline assignment: CDR1 KGHSY and CDR2 FQNENV. CDR3 length: 14 amino acids.

The J gene is TRBJ1-6, the V gene TRBV7-9; 7 bases map to TRBD1. The length of the CDR3 is 17 residues. Trimming took 2 bases from V and 5 from J; bases not matched to a gene: 9. Germline V gene lookup returns CDR1 SEHNR and CDR2 FQNEAQ (reference sequence). This chain's CDR3 is CASSLRQGWGDNSPLHF. The DNA for the CDR3 is TGTGCCAGCAGCTTAAGACAGGGATGGGGTGATAATTCACCCCTCCACTTT.

The V call is TRBV7-3, the J call TRBJ2-5, with 9 bases lining up with TRBD1. V lost 5 bases and J lost 4; bases outside the gene matches: 5. The CDR3 runs to 14 residues. The germline CDR1 and CDR2 sequences are SGHTA and FQGTGA. The CDR3, as DNA: TGTGCCAGCAGCGCGACAGGGGGGGGAGAGACCCAGTACTTC. Translation gives CASSATGGGETQYF.

V and J are TRBV28 and TRBJ2-2, with a possible D match to TRBD2 (6 bases). The CDR3 is 18 amino acids. In germline, CDR1 is MDHEN, CDR2 SYDVKM. Trimming stripped 7 bases from V and 2 bases from J, with 23 bases between. The CDR3 nucleotides read TGTGCCAGCACCCAAGGCGGGGCGCGGGGAATCAACACCGGGGAGCTGTTTTTT. It encodes CASTQGGARGINTGELFF.

Within the sample, this clone is medium-sized (0.01 to 0.1%). The chain carries TRBV7-8 and TRBJ1-2; D ambiguous. In germline, CDR1 is SGHVS, CDR2 FQNEAQ. The germline V and J ends were trimmed by 5 bases and 2 bases, with 9 bases remaining between them. The CDR3 spans 13 residues. CDR3 DNA: TGTGCCAGCAGCGAGGGTTACAACTATGGCTACACCTTC. Translation gives CASSEGYNYGYTF.

The CDR3 DNA follows: TGTGCCAGCAGTCCTACAGGAATTGGTTCACCCCTCCACTTT. Translated: CASSPTGIGSPLHF. V is TRBV28 and J is TRBJ1-6; weak D call: TRBD1 (5 bases). In germline, CDR1 is MDHEN, CDR2 SYDVKM. The CDR3 has 14 amino acids. The V end was cut by 5 bases, the J end by 9 bases, with 14 bases between.

The rearrangement uses TRBV7-2 and TRBJ1-2; D not resolved. CDR3 length: 14 amino acids. V was shortened by 5 bases and J by 0 bases, with 10 bases between the two germline ends. Germline values: CDR1 SGHTA, CDR2 FQGNSA. The CDR3 region has the DNA TGTGCCAGCAGCCCTCGAGGAGCTAACTATGGCTACACCTTC. Amino acid sequence: CASSPRGANYGYTF.

The chain combines TRBV15 with TRBJ2-2; D not certain. The CDR3 covers 13 residues. V was clipped by 0 bases and J by 6 bases, with 5 bases between them. Germline assignment: CDR1 LNHNV and CDR2 YYDKDF (reference sequence). The CDR3 region is CATSRDKPGELFF. The DNA of the CDR3 is TGTGCCACCAGCAGAGATAAGCCCGGGGAGCTGTTTTTT.

V gene TRBV4-3 combines with J gene TRBJ1-5; tentative D call: TRBD1 (5 bases). The germline V gene has CDR1 LGHNA and CDR2 YSLEER. This CDR3 spans 16 amino acids. V lost 0 bases, J lost 7 bases, and 16 bases lay in between. The CDR3 sequence is CASSQDRGVAGQPQHF. CDR3 sequence (DNA): TGCGCCAGCAGCCAAGATCGGGGGGTGGCTGGGCAGCCCCAGCATTTT.

V gene TRBV2 combines with J gene TRBJ1-1; D is unresolved. Germline values: CDR1 SNHLY, CDR2 FYNNEI. The V and J ends lost 8 bases and 4 bases respectively, with 8 bases between them. The CDR3 runs 11 residues. CDR3 DNA: TGTGCCAGCGACACGGCCACTGAAGCTTTCTTT. The encoded protein is CASDTATEAFF.

This chain joins TRBV4-2 and TRBJ2-3, with TRBD1 identical over 8 bases. This CDR3 spans 16 amino acids. V trimming: 3 bases; J trimming: 3 bases; junction bases outside the gene matches: 8. CDR1 and CDR2 (germline): LGHNA, YNFKEQ. CDR3 residues: CASSQRPGQVTDTQYF. In nucleotides, the CDR3 is TGTGCCAGCAGCCAGCGACCGGGACAGGTGACAGATACGCAGTATTTT.

The chain recombines TRBV7-8 with TRBJ2-3; 7 bases agree with TRBD2. Germline V lookup: CDR1 SGHVS, CDR2 FQNEAQ. The CDR3 is 15 amino acids. Germline trimming cut 1 base from V and 1 base from J; bases unmatched to any gene: 2. DNA of the CDR3: TGTGCCAGCAGCTTAGGGGCGGGGGGCACAGATACGCAGTATTTT. It encodes CASSLGAGGTDTQYF.

The chain has TRBV9 and TRBJ1-3; TRBD1 matches 9 bases. Germline-derived CDR1 and CDR2 are SGDLS and YYNGEE. V lost 3 bases to trimming and J lost 6 bases; unmatched junction nucleotides: 4. The CDR3 length is 14 residues. CDR3 sequence: CASSGGTGKNTIYF. The CDR3 nucleotides read TGTGCCAGCAGCGGGGGGACAGGGAAAAACACCATATATTTT.

The chain recombines TRBV27 with TRBJ2-7; 8 nucleotides agree with TRBD1. This CDR3 spans 14 amino acids. Germline V gene data show CDR1 as MNHEY and CDR2 as SMNVEV (reference sequence). Trimming cost V 6 bases and J 6 bases; bases outside gene matches: 10. For the CDR3, the DNA is TGTGCCAGCAGCCTCGACAGGGGACTCAGCGAGCAGTACTTC. It is translated as CASSLDRGLSEQYF.

The chain combines TRBV9 with TRBJ2-1; tentative D call: TRBD2 (6 bases). The CDR3 contains 14 residues. Trimming removed 4 bases at V and 7 bases at J, with 15 bases between. The germline V gene has CDR1 SGDLS and CDR2 YYNGEE. CDR3: CASSTRDFTNEQFF. Written as DNA, the CDR3 is TGTGCCAGCAGCACACGGGACTTTACGAATGAGCAGTTCTTC.